Described below is a single TCR beta chain sequence and its context. Specified time point: newly diagnosed GD, antithyroid drugs for less than 3 months. TCR sequences were obtained from RNA taken from PBMCs. Patients came from an endocrinology department in Xi'an, China. Construction of the TCR beta libraries employed iRepertoire HTBI primers in conjunction with Arm-PCR of CDR3 regions. TCRdb passed the multiplex PCR reads through MiXCR, listing each CDR3 protein once. This sample yields 350,000 to 450,000 distinct CDR3 sequences, of which 14% to 15% are seen a single time; roughly 17% belongs to the top ten. This record comes from a study of regulatory T cells in long-lasting Graves disease. V lost 1 base, J lost 9 bases, and 10 bases lay in between. This CDR3 region has 12 residues. Looked up from germline, CDR1 is SGHAT and CDR2 is FQNNGV. These data were also reused for a study on T cells in Graves' hyperthyroidism and ophthalmopathy. From that second work: Based on clinical symptoms, serum thyroxine and TRAb, thyroid ultrasound and orbital computed tomography, diagnoses were reached. TCR CDR3 underwent first-round RT-PCR with the HTBI primer set.

Source: peripheral blood mononuclear cells (PBMCs), taken at new diagnosis, from a patient treated with antithyroid drugs. This clonotype was obtained from a woman in her thirties with Graves disease. The chain recombines TRBV11-2 with TRBJ2-7; D is perhaps TRBD1 or TRBD2 (5 bases each). CDR3 nucleotide sequence: TGTGCCAGCAGCTTAGGGGGACCGGGGCAGTACTTC. Translated, it gives CASSLGGPGQYF.